This T cell receptor beta chain was found in a study of early T cells in non-severe SARS-CoV-2 infection. For the study at large: Sequencing used unsorted whole-blood bulk RNA, so chains lack pairing. Findings of the study overall: CD4 and private specificities were missed by VDJdb matching, which favored anti-spike CD8 responses.

This clonotype was seen a few times. Its antigen is still unknown. TCRdb recomputed calls from the 5' RACE reads with MiXCR, one row per CDR3 protein. The sample holds approximately 60,000 distinct CDR3 sequences, roughly 9% seen once. The V gene's germline CDR1 is DFQATT and CDR2 SNEGSKA (reference sequence). The CDR3 totals 12 residues. V was pared by 3 bases and J by 6 bases, with 9 bases between. This sequence joins TRBV20-1 and TRBJ1-5, with D possibly being TRBD1 (5 bases). The sequencing used whole blood, collected at baseline. The TCR sequence derives from an adult who was a healthcare worker with PCR-confirmed SARS-CoV-2 infection or an uninfected control (not recorded which). Written as DNA, the CDR3 is TGCAGTGCTAGCGGGGGGTTTCAGCCCCAGCATTTT. Amino acid sequence: CSASGGFQPQHF.